This T cell receptor (beta chain) is from a study of blood T cell repertoires in COVID-19. Study background: From the United States, Italy and Spain came samples of acute and convalescent COVID-19.

Only in-frame clones appear in the TCRdb table, and some are missing; sequencing was by immunoSEQ multiplex PCR. The data contain approximately 200,000 clones, 80% to 90% of them singletons. Self-reported history from a screening survey and questionnaire set each donor's cohort. Exposed participants encountered a COVID-19 case during the 2 weeks preceding study entry. CDR3 length: 19 amino acids. V trimming: 7 bases; J trimming: 2 bases; junction bases outside the gene matches: 18. Germline values: CDR1 MNHEY, CDR2 SMNVEV (reference sequence). The chain is built from TRBV27 and TRBJ1-5; 9 nucleotides line up with TRBD1. The receptor was derived from a woman in her thirties who had been exposed to COVID-19. Sequencing used PBMCs or T cells enriched from blood (not recorded which). This CDR3 is CASNPTGTGSILGNQPQHF. The CDR3 coding sequence is TGTGCCAGCAACCCAACCGGGACAGGGTCCATATTAGGCAATCAGCCCCAGCATTTT.